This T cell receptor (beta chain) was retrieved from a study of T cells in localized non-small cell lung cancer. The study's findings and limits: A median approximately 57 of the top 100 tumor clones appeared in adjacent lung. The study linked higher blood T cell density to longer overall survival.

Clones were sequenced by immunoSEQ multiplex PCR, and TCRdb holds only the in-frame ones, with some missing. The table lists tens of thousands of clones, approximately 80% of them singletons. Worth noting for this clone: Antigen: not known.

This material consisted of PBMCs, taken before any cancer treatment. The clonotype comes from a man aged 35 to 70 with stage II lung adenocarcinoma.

CDR3 in amino acids: CASSPDRGTDTQYF. CDR3 nucleotides: TGTGCCAGCAGCCCGGACAGGGGCACAGATACGCAGTATTTT. The gene calls are TRBV5-4 and TRBJ2-3; 8 nucleotides agree with TRBD1. The ends lost 4 bases at V and 1 base at J; junction bases unmatched: 2. This CDR3 comprises 14 residues. The germline CDR1 and CDR2 sequences are SGHNT and YYREEE (reference sequence).